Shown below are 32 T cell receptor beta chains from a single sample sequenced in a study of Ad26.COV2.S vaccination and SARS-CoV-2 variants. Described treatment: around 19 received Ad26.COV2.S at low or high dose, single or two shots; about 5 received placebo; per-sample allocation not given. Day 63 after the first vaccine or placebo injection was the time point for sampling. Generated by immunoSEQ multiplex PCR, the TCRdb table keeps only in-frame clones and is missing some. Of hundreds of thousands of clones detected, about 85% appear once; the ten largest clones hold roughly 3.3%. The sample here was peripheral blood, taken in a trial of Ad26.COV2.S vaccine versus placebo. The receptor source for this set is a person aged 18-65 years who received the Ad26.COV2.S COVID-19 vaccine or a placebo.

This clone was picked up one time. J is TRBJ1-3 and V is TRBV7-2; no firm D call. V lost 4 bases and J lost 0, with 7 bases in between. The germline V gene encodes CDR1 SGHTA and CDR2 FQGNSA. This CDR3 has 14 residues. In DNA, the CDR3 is TGTGCCAGCAGCTCCTCAGGCTCTGGAAACACCATATATTTT. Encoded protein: CASSSSGSGNTIYF.

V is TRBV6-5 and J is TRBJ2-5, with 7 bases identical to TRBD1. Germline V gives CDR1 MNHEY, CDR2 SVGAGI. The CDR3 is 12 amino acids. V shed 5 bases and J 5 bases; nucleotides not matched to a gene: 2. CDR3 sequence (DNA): TGTGCCAGCAGTCGACAGGGTGAGACCCAGTACTTC. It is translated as CASSRQGETQYF.

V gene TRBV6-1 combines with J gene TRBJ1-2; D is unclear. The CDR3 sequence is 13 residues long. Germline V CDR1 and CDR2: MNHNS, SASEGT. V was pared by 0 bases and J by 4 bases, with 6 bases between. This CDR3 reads CASSEAAPYGYTF. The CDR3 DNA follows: TGTGCCAGCAGTGAAGCGGCTCCCTATGGCTACACCTTC.

The CDR3 DNA reads as TGCAGTGCTAGTCCCGAGGGAACAGAAGCTTTCTTT. It yields the protein CSASPEGTEAFF. This rearrangement joins TRBV20-1 to TRBJ1-1; D is uncertain. CDR3 length equals 12 residues. In germline, CDR1 is DFQATT, CDR2 SNEGSKA (reference sequence). Trimming pared 3 bases from V and 8 bases from J, leaving 13 bases between.

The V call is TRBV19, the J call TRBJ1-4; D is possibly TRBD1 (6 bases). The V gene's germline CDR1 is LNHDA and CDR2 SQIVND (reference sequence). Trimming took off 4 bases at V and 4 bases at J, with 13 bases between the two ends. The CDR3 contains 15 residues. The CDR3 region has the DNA TGTGCCAGTAGTACACGACAGGAAAATAATGAAAAACTGTTTTTT. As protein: CASSTRQENNEKLFF.

CDR3 region: CASSRPPYEQYF. The CDR3, as DNA: TGTGCCAGCAGTCGACCGCCCTACGAGCAGTACTTC. The gene calls are TRBV6-5 and TRBJ2-7; D not resolved. Germline CDR1 MNHEY, CDR2 SVGAGI. V lost 5 bases and J lost 2, with 7 bases in between. This CDR3 is built from 12 residues.

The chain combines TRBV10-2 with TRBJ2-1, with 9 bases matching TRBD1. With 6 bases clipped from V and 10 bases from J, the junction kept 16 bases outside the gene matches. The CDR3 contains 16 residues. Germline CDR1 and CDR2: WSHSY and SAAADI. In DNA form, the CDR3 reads TGCGCCAGCAGCGTCCAAGGGGCCGGGACAGGGTTCGAGCAGTTCTTC. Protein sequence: CASSVQGAGTGFEQFF.

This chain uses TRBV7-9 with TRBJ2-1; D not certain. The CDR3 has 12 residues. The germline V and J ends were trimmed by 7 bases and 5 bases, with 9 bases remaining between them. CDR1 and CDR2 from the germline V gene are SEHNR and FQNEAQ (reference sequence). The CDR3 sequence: CASTGIDNEQFF. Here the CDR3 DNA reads TGTGCCAGCACCGGCATAGACAATGAGCAGTTCTTC.

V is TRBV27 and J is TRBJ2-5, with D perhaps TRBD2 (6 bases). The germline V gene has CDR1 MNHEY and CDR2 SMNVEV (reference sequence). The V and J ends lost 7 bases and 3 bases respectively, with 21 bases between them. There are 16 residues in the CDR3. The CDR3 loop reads CASKPQRGGFEETQYF. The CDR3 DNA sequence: TGTGCCAGCAAACCCCAGAGGGGAGGCTTCGAAGAGACCCAGTACTTC.

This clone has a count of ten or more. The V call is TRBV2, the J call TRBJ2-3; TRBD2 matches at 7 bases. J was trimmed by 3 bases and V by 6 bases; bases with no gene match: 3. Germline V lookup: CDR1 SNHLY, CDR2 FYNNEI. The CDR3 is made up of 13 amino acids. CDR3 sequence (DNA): TGTGCCAGCAGGGCGGGGGAAACAGATACGCAGTATTTT. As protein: CASRAGETDTQYF.

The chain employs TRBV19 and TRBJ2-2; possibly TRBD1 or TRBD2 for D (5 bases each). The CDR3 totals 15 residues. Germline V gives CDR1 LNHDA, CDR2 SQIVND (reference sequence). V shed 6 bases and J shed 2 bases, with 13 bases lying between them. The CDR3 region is CASSPGRPNTGELFF. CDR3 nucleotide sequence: TGTGCCAGTAGCCCGGGACGACCTAACACCGGGGAGCTGTTTTTT.

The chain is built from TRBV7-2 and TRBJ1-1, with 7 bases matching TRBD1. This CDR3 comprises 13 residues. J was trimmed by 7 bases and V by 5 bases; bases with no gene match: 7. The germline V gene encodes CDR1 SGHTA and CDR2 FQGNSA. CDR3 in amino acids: CASSSRQGGEAFF. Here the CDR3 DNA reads TGTGCCAGCAGCAGCCGACAGGGAGGTGAAGCTTTCTTT. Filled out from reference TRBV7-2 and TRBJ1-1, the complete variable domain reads GAGVSQSPSNKVTEKGKDVELRCDPISGHTALYWYRQSLGQGLEFLIYFQGNSAPDKSGLPSDRFSAERTGGSVSTLTIQRTQQEDSAVYLCASSSRQGGEAFFGQGTRLTVV.

CDR3 DNA: TGTGCCAGCAGCTCGCCCCCGGGAGGCACAGATACGCAGTATTTT. It yields the protein CASSSPPGGTDTQYF. J is TRBJ2-3 and V is TRBV7-9; D perhaps matches TRBD2 (6 bases). The CDR3 consists of 15 residues. Germline V gene lookup returns CDR1 SEHNR and CDR2 FQNEAQ (reference sequence). V was pared by 4 bases and J by 1 base, with 12 bases between.

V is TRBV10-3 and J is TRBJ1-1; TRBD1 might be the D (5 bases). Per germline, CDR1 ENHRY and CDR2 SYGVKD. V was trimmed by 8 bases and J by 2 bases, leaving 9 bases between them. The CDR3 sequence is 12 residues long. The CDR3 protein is CAIQGYNTEAFF. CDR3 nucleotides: TGTGCCATCCAGGGTTATAACACTGAAGCTTTCTTT.

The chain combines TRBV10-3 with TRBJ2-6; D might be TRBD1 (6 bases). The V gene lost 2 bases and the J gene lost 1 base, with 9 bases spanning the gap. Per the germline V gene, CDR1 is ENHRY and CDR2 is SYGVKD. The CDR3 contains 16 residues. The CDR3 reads CAISEPGESGANVLTF. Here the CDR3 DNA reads TGTGCCATCAGTGAGCCAGGGGAGTCTGGGGCCAACGTCCTGACTTTC.

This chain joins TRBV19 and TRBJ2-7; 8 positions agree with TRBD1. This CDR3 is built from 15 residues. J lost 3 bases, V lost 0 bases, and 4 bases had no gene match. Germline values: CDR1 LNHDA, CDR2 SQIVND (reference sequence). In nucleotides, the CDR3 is TGTGCCAGTAGTATAGAGGCAGGGGGCATCTACGAGCAGTACTTC. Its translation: CASSIEAGGIYEQYF.

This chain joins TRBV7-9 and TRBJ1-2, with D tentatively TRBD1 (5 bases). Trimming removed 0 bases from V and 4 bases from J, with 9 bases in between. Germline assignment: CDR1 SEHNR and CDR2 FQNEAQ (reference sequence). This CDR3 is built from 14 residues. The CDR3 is CASSLAGRVYGYTF. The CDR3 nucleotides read TGTGCCAGCAGCTTAGCGGGACGCGTCTATGGCTACACCTTC.

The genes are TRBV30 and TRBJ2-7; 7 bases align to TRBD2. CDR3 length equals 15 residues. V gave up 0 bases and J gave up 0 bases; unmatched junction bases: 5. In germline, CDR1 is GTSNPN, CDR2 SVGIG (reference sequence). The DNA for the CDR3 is TGTGCCTGGAGTGTATGGGGGGGGACCTCCTACGAGCAGTACTTC. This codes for CAWSVWGGTSYEQYF.

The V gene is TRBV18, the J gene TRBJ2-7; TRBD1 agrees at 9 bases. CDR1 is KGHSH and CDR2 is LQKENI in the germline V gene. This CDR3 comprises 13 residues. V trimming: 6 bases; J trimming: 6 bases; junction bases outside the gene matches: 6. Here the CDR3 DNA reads TGTGCCAGCTCGGGACAGGGTAAGGGCGAGCAGTACTTC. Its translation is CASSGQGKGEQYF.

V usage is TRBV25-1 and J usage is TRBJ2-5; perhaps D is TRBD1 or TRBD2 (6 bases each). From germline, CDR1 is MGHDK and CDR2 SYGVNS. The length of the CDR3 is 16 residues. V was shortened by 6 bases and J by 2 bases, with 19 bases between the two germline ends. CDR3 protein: CASSHGRGGHQETQYF. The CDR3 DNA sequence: TGTGCCAGCAGCCACGGGAGAGGGGGGCATCAAGAGACCCAGTACTTC. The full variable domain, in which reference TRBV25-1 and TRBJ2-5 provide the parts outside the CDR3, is EADIYQTPRYLVIGTGKKITLECSQTMGHDKMYWYQQDPGMELHLIHYSYGVNSTEKGDLSSESTVSRIRTEHFPLTLESARPSHTSQYLCASSHGRGGHQETQYFGPGTRLLVL.

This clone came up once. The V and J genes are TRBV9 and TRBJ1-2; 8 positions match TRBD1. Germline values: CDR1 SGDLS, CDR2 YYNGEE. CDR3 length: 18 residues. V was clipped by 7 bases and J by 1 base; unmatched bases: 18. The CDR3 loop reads CASRPGQGYGGYNYGYTF. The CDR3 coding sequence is TGTGCCAGCCGTCCCGGACAGGGCTACGGGGGTTATAACTATGGCTACACCTTC.

The CDR3 DNA follows: TGTGCCAGCAGCCAACTCTCCTACGAGCAGTACTTC. Protein: CASSQLSYEQYF. This chain links TRBV3-1 (or the pseudogene TRBV3-2) with TRBJ2-7; D is undetermined. The germline CDR1 and CDR2 sequences are LGHDT and YNNKEL (reference sequence). This CDR3 is built from 12 residues. V was cut by 2 bases and J by 0 bases, with 2 bases left in between.

CDR3 sequence (DNA): TGTGCCAGCAGTTATCGGGGGATCGTCTTTGGCTACACCTTC. Translation gives CASSYRGIVFGYTF. V usage is TRBV6-5 and J usage is TRBJ1-2, with a possible D match to TRBD1 (5 bases). V lost 3 bases and J 7 bases, leaving 15 bases between the germline ends. CDR1 MNHEY and CDR2 SVGAGI come from the germline V gene. CDR3 length equals 14 residues.

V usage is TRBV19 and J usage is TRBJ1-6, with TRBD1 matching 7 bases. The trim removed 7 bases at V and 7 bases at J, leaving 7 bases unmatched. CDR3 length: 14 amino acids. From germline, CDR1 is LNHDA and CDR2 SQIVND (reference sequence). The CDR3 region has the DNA TGTGCCAGTAACACACAGGGGTGGAATTCACCCCTCCACTTT. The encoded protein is CASNTQGWNSPLHF.

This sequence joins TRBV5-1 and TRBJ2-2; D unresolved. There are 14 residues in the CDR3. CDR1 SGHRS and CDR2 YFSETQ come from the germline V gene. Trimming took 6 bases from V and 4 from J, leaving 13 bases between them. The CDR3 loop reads CASTSLWGTGELFF. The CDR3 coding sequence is TGCGCCAGCACATCCCTTTGGGGCACCGGGGAGCTGTTTTTT.

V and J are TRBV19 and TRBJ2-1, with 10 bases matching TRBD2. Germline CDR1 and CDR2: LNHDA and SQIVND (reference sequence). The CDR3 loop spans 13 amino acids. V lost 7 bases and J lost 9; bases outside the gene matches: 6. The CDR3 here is CASTSGRAVEQFF. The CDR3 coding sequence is TGTGCCAGTACGAGCGGGAGGGCTGTTGAGCAGTTCTTC.

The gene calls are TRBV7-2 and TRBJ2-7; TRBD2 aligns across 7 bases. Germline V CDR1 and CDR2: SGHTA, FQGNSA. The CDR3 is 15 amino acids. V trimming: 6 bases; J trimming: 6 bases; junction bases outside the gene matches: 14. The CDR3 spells CASRFVPGGRLEQYF. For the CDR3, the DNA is TGTGCCAGCAGATTCGTCCCGGGGGGTAGGCTCGAGCAGTACTTC.

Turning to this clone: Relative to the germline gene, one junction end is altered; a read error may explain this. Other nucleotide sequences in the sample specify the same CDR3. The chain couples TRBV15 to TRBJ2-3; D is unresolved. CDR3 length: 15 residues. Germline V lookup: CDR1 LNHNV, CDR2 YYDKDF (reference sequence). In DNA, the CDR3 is TGCGCCACCAGCAGAGACCCAAGACGCACAGATACGCAGTATTTT. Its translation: CATSRDPRRTDTQYF.

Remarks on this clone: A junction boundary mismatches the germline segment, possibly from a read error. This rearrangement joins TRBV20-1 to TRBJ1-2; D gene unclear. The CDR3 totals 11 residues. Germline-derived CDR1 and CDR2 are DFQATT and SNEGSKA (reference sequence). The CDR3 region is CSAREAHFYTF. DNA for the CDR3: TGCAGTGCCAGAGAGGCCCATTTTTACACCTTC.

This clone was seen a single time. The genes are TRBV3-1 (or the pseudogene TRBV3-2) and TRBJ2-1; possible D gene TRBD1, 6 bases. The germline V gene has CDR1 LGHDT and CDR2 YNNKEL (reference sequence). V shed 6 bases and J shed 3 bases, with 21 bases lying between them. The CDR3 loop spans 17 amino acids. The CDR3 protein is CASSQGSATHFYNEQFF. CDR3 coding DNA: TGTGCCAGCAGTCAGGGGTCAGCCACACACTTCTACAATGAGCAGTTCTTC.

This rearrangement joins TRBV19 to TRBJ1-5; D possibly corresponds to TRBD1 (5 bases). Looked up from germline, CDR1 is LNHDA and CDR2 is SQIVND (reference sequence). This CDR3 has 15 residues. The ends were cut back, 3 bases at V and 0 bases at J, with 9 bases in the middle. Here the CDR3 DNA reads TGTGCCAGTAGTATCGGGGACGGTAGCAATCAGCCCCAGCATTTT. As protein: CASSIGDGSNQPQHF.

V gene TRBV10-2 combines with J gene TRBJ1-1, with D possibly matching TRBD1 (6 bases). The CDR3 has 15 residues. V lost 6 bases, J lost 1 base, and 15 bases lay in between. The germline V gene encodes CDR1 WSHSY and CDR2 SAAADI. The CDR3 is CASRRRGTGNTEAFF. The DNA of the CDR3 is TGCGCCAGCAGGAGAAGGGGGACGGGGAACACTGAAGCTTTCTTT.